Below, 27 T cell receptor beta chains from the same sample are listed, as sequenced in a study of blood T cell repertoires in COVID-19. Measured with immunoSEQ multiplex PCR; TCRdb has only the in-frame clones, and not every one. The top ten clones hold 5.7% of a sample with roughly 20,000 clones, more than 85% of them seen once. Sequencing input: peripheral blood. The receptors shown here come from a human donor in a cohort sampled during active COVID-19.

This chain joins TRBV27 and TRBJ1-2; TRBD1 matches 8 bases. J was trimmed by 7 bases and V by 6 bases; bases with no gene match: 7. The germline V gene encodes CDR1 MNHEY and CDR2 SMNVEV (reference sequence). The CDR3 covers 13 residues. In DNA, the CDR3 is TGTGCCAGCAGATCGACAGGGGTCGGTGGCTACACCTTC. Translated, it gives CASRSTGVGGYTF.

This chain uses TRBV6-6 with TRBJ1-1; 7 positions match TRBD1. CDR3 length: 11 residues. V lost 6 bases to trimming and J lost 11 bases; unmatched junction nucleotides: 6. Germline V gene lookup returns CDR1 MNHNY and CDR2 SVGAGI (reference sequence). The DNA for the CDR3 is TGTGCCAGCAGAAGGGGGCCCGGGGCTTTCTTT. It codes for CASRRGPGAFF.

DNA for the CDR3: TGTGCCTGGAGGGGGGGACTAGCGGGAGACACCGGGGAGCTGTTTTTT. This translates into CAWRGGLAGDTGELFF. The genes are TRBV30 and TRBJ2-2; 14 bases are shared with TRBD2. The CDR3 runs 16 residues. Germline CDR1 is GTSNPN and CDR2 is SVGIG (reference sequence). The ends lost 3 bases at V and 3 bases at J; junction bases unmatched: 3.

The genes are TRBV28 and TRBJ2-7; no definite D call. The germline V gene encodes CDR1 MDHEN and CDR2 SYDVKM. This CDR3 contains 13 residues. With 5 bases removed from V and 1 base from J, the gap between germline ends came to 9 bases. In nucleotides, the CDR3 is TGTGCCAGCAGTGAACCTAGATCCTACGAGCAGTACTTC. Protein: CASSEPRSYEQYF.

J is TRBJ2-1 and V is TRBV2; TRBD2 matches at 8 bases. V trimming: 6 bases; J trimming: 7 bases; junction bases outside the gene matches: 5. This CDR3 has 13 amino acids. Germline CDR1 is SNHLY and CDR2 is FYNNEI. The CDR3 DNA reads as TGTGCCAGCAGATATAGCGGGGCGAATGAGCAGTTCTTC. Its protein product is CASRYSGANEQFF.

This sequence joins TRBV7-2 and TRBJ2-6, with D uncertain. The CDR3 is 15 amino acids. Trimming left V 1 base short and J 1 base short, with 5 bases between. Germline lookup yields CDR1 SGHTA and CDR2 FQGNSA. The CDR3 DNA is TGTGCCAGCAGCTTAGTCCCATCTGGGGCCAACGTCCTGACTTTC. Encoded protein: CASSLVPSGANVLTF.

This clone was detected once. The CDR3, as DNA: TGTGCCAGCAGCGTTGACAGGGTGGGGGAAAAACTGTTTTTT. It is translated as CASSVDRVGEKLFF. V usage is TRBV4-2 and J usage is TRBJ1-4; 7 nucleotides agree with TRBD1. Germline V gene lookup returns CDR1 LGHNA and CDR2 YNFKEQ. The CDR3 length is 14 residues. The V segment lost 5 bases and the J segment 8 bases; nucleotides outside the gene matches: 8.

The J gene is TRBJ1-1, the V gene TRBV3-1 (or the pseudogene TRBV3-2); 11 bases agree with TRBD1. Trimming removed 0 bases from V and 0 bases from J; junction bases left unmatched: 6. Germline CDR1 and CDR2: LGHDT and YNNKEL (reference sequence). CDR3 length: 18 residues. In DNA form, the CDR3 reads TGTGCCAGCAGCCAAGATAAGGACAGGGGGCGCTTGAACACTGAAGCTTTCTTT. Translating it yields CASSQDKDRGRLNTEAFF.

This chain joins TRBV11-2 and TRBJ1-1; TRBD1 matches 9 bases. Trimming at V came to 4 bases and at J to 4 bases, leaving 16 bases not matched to a gene. The CDR3 has 18 residues. In germline, CDR1 is SGHAT, CDR2 FQNNGV. The CDR3 reads CASSSIHNRGQRSTEAFF. The CDR3 coding sequence is TGTGCCAGCAGCTCCATCCATAACAGGGGGCAACGGAGCACTGAAGCTTTCTTT.

The J gene is TRBJ1-4, the V gene TRBV19; 7 nucleotides align to TRBD1. The CDR3 is 19 amino acids. Germline CDR1 LNHDA, CDR2 SQIVND (reference sequence). V dropped 4 bases and J dropped 3; count of bases not matched to a gene: 17. The CDR3 here is CASSTSGTATLKANEKLFF. The CDR3 region has the DNA TGTGCCAGTAGTACCTCCGGGACAGCTACTCTTAAGGCTAATGAAAAACTGTTTTTT.

J is TRBJ1-3 and V is TRBV3-1 (or the pseudogene TRBV3-2); D unclear. CDR3 size: 14 residues. Germline V lookup: CDR1 LGHDT, CDR2 YNNKEL (reference sequence). Trimming pared 4 bases from V and 1 base from J, leaving 8 bases between. The CDR3: CASSLGLSGNTIYF. CDR3 coding DNA: TGTGCCAGCAGCCTCGGTCTTTCTGGAAACACCATATATTTT.

This chain uses TRBV28 with TRBJ1-5, with D possibly matching TRBD1 (6 bases). Trimming removed 1 base from V and 0 bases from J, with 10 bases in between. CDR1 is MDHEN, CDR2 SYDVKM, per germline. The CDR3 sequence is 16 residues long. The CDR3 bases are TGTGCCAGCAGTTTATTGGGGGCTTTTAGCAATCAGCCCCAGCATTTT. Protein sequence: CASSLLGAFSNQPQHF.

J is TRBJ2-1 and V is TRBV6-5; 10 nucleotides agree with TRBD2. The V gene end was trimmed by 6 bases and the J gene end by 5 bases; junction bases not matched to a gene: 7. Germline CDR1 reads MNHEY; CDR2 reads SVGAGI. The CDR3 covers 15 residues. This CDR3 is CASRFSGGPNNEQFF. CDR3 nucleotides: TGTGCCAGCAGATTTAGCGGGGGGCCCAACAATGAGCAGTTCTTC.

The sample holds a few counts of this clone. This chain connects TRBV7-2 to TRBJ1-6; D unresolved. The CDR3 totals 16 residues. Trimming stripped 1 base from V and 0 bases from J, with 7 bases between. The germline gives CDR1 SGHTA, CDR2 FQGNSA. As DNA, the CDR3 is TGTGCCAGCAGCTTAGTAGGGAGCTCCTATAATTCACCCCTCCACTTT. Amino acids: CASSLVGSSYNSPLHF. The complete variable domain, with remaining parts taken from reference TRBV7-2 and TRBJ1-6, reads GAGVSQSPSNKVTEKGKDVELRCDPISGHTALYWYRQSLGQGLEFLIYFQGNSAPDKSGLPSDRFSAERTGGSVSTLTIQRTQQEDSAVYLCASSLVGSSYNSPLHFGNGTRLTVT.

J is TRBJ2-5 and V is TRBV29-1, with D possibly TRBD2 on 5 matching bases. Looked up from germline, CDR1 is SQVTM and CDR2 is ANQGSEA. Trimming removed 0 bases at V and 1 base at J, with 18 bases between. CDR3 length: 17 residues. CDR3 sequence: CSVEDYPDGEIQETQYF. In DNA, the CDR3 is TGCAGCGTTGAAGATTACCCCGACGGGGAAATCCAAGAGACCCAGTACTTC.

The gene calls are TRBV7-9 and TRBJ1-1, with D tentatively TRBD1 (5 bases). The CDR3 covers 14 residues. V was trimmed by 2 bases and J by 5 bases, leaving 12 bases between them. The germline V gene has CDR1 SEHNR and CDR2 FQNEAQ (reference sequence). The CDR3 protein is CASSLNSGGTEAFF. The DNA for the CDR3 is TGTGCCAGCAGCTTAAACAGCGGGGGAACTGAAGCTTTCTTT.

The chain is built from TRBV28 and TRBJ1-2, with TRBD1 matching over 11 bases. The CDR3 extends over 15 amino acids. Germline V CDR1 and CDR2: MDHEN, SYDVKM. J gave up 4 bases and V 4 bases, and 5 bases lay outside the gene matches. For the CDR3, the DNA is TGTGCCAGCAGTTACCGGGGGACAGGGGGCTATGGCTACACCTTC. It specifies CASSYRGTGGYGYTF.

For the CDR3, the DNA is TGTGCCAGTGGTTGGGGGCAGGAGACCCAGTACTTC. Protein: CASGWGQETQYF. V is TRBV19 and J is TRBJ2-5, with D perhaps matching TRBD1 (6 bases). Trimming took 8 bases from V and 5 from J, leaving 12 bases between them. The CDR3 spans 12 residues. Germline V gives CDR1 LNHDA, CDR2 SQIVND (reference sequence).

The chain couples TRBV28 to TRBJ2-3, with 12 bases identical to TRBD2. CDR1 and CDR2 (germline): MDHEN, SYDVKM. This CDR3 region has 16 residues. The trim removed 1 base at V and 5 bases at J, leaving 4 bases unmatched. CDR3 sequence: CASSLSSGRAGDTQYF. Here the CDR3 DNA reads TGTGCCAGCAGTTTATCTAGCGGGAGGGCTGGAGATACGCAGTATTTT.

The J gene is TRBJ1-1, the V gene TRBV30, with 7 bases matching TRBD1. CDR1 and CDR2 (germline): GTSNPN, SVGIG (reference sequence). Trimming at V came to 3 bases and at J to 0 bases, leaving 13 bases not matched to a gene. CDR3 size: 17 residues. CDR3 sequence reads: CAWRLPSGGSMNTEAFF. The DNA for the CDR3 is TGTGCCTGGAGGTTACCCTCAGGGGGTTCCATGAACACTGAAGCTTTCTTT.

The gene calls are TRBV6-2 or TRBV6-3 and TRBJ2-1, with 13 bases fitting TRBD2. The V and J ends lost 7 bases and 6 bases, in that order; junction bases with no gene match: 6. The CDR3 spans 15 residues. Germline V lookup: CDR1 MNHEY, CDR2 SVGEGT. CDR3 sequence: CASTPTSGGGNEQFF. CDR3 DNA sequence: TGTGCCAGCACCCCAACTAGCGGGGGGGGCAATGAGCAGTTCTTC.

The chain has TRBV6-2 or TRBV6-3 and TRBJ2-7; tentative D call: TRBD1 (6 bases). The CDR3 has 19 amino acids. In germline, CDR1 is MNHEY, CDR2 SVGEGT. The ends were cut back, 2 bases at V and 0 bases at J, with 23 bases in the middle. CDR3 residues: CASSYGPQGPLTSSYEQYF. CDR3 DNA: TGTGCCAGCAGTTACGGCCCGCAGGGGCCGCTAACTAGCTCCTACGAGCAGTACTTC.

The chain employs TRBV11-2 and TRBJ2-3; 11 bases fit TRBD2. Germline V gene sequence: CDR1 SGHAT, CDR2 FQNNGV. The length of the CDR3 is 18 residues. J lost 4 bases, V lost 5 bases, and 14 bases had no gene match. Here the CDR3 reads CASSPRTSGLAKADTQYF. In DNA form, the CDR3 reads TGTGCCAGCAGCCCCCGGACTAGCGGGCTCGCTAAAGCAGATACGCAGTATTTT.

The chain joins TRBV27 to TRBJ2-7; D gene ambiguous. Germline lookup yields CDR1 MNHEY and CDR2 SMNVEV (reference sequence). Between the trimmed V and J ends, which lost 5 bases and 0 bases, there was a span of 23 bases. The CDR3 contains 18 residues. Here the CDR3 reads CASSNLMYRLQSSYEQYF. CDR3 DNA sequence: TGTGCCAGCAGTAACCTAATGTACCGTCTACAGTCCTCCTACGAGCAGTACTTC.

The chain is built from TRBV13 and TRBJ2-7; maybe TRBD2 (5 bases). Germline V gene data show CDR1 as PRHDT and CDR2 as FYEKMQ (reference sequence). The CDR3 loop spans 15 amino acids. With 4 bases removed from V and 10 bases from J, the gap between germline ends came to 23 bases. The CDR3 loop reads CASSSGSVLTSRQYF. The CDR3 DNA reads TGTGCCAGCAGCTCGGGATCCGTTCTAACTAGTCGTCAGTACTTC.

This chain connects TRBV24-1 to TRBJ2-3; TRBD2 matches at 13 bases. Germline lookup yields CDR1 KGHDR and CDR2 SFDVKD. V lost 4 bases, J lost 2 bases, and 5 bases stayed unmatched. The CDR3 has 17 residues. The CDR3 DNA follows: TGTGCCACCAGTGAGCGGACTAGCGGGAGAGCCACAGATACGCAGTATTTT. This sequence encodes CATSERTSGRATDTQYF.

This clone appeared once. The chain uses TRBV4-3 and TRBJ2-4; D unresolved. The CDR3 contains 18 residues. Trimming removed 0 bases at V and 0 bases at J, with 15 bases between. Germline CDR1 LGHNA, CDR2 YSLEER. CDR3 coding DNA: TGCGCCAGCAGCCAAGATTTAAGGAGCTATATAGCCAAAAACATTCAGTACTTC. As protein: CASSQDLRSYIAKNIQYF.